This TCR beta chain stems from a study of blood T cell repertoires in COVID-19 (dated by TCRdb to 2019 to 2021). For the study in its entirety: Samples covering the acute and convalescent phases of COVID-19 were provided by collaborators in the United States, Italy and Spain. The samples were drawn from two sources: the first 160 participants of the ongoing ImmuneRACE study, and 1,200 or so subjects contributed by 6 global collaborators. The prospective study material was composed of cDNA or gDNA derived from T cells, B-cell-depleted T cells, or PBMCs. A de-identified subject ID, COVID-19 status, age in years and sex were almost always included in the sample metadata. HLA class I and class II types, where available, came from metadata supplied by the sample provider rather than from assay-based typing. Deeply sampled blood TCRbeta repertoires from subjects exposed to, actively infected with, or recovered from COVID-19 were included in the dataset. The repertoires were released in a freely available public database intended as a resource for research on the immune response to SARS-CoV-2. The research as a whole found: Clinical and demographic metadata were provided uncurated, with the amount varying by source and participant.

Unmatched junction bases come to 5, with V trimmed by 2 bases and J by 1 base. Measured from the cysteine to the phenylalanine, the CDR3 is 15 residues long. Just the 45-base CDR3 DNA is kept, in frame starting at base 1. From a lookup of the germline V gene, CDR1 and CDR2 are SGHRS and YFSETQ. TCRbeta CDR3 regions were amplified from genomic DNA by means of the immunoSEQ Assay, a bias-controlled multiplex PCR. On the study's bioinformatics: Within the assay, amplification of reference gene primers was used to estimate how many nucleated cells each sample contained. To quantify the absolute abundance of each unique TCRbeta CDR3 rearrangement, sequence reads were collapsed and filtered. For each sample, productive Simpson clonality was calculated by taking the square root of Simpson's diversity index across productive rearrangements. TCRdb retrieved this table from immuneACCESS and kept in-frame rearrangements only. Not all clones are present; in checked studies, unresolved V genes account for under half, and no reason is known for the remainder. That table supplies the V and J calls and clone size; D and trimming were determined from the DNA. The sample profile shows 300,000 to 400,000 clones; around 90% of them were found once. Over 4.5% of the sample lies in the top ten.

As for this clone: This clone's antigen is unknown. Base qualities are not recorded, but no much larger clone differs from it by a single base.

In the prospective study, participants were about 18 to 90 years old, resided in 24 geographic areas of the United States, and were enrolled through a virtual design. In the prospective study, cohorts were assigned on the basis of participant-reported clinical history obtained from a screening survey and a study questionnaire. ImmuneRACE Cohort 3 recovered participants were defined by two consecutive negative NP/OP PCR tests, healthcare professional clearance, or symptom resolution. In the prospective study, whole blood, serum and a nasopharyngeal or oropharyngeal swab were collected from each participant by mobile phlebotomists. Participants in the prospective study had the option to provide additional blood draws and questionnaires over an approximately 2-month period. Blood samples from the prospective study were shipped frozen or at room temperature prior to DNA extraction.

The sequencing sample was made of PBMCs or T cells enriched from blood (not recorded which). The clonotype originates from a man aged 25 to 45 who had recovered from COVID-19. The sequence joins TRBV5-1 to TRBJ2-7; 8 central nucleotides agree with TRBD1. The DNA sequence is given as TGCGCCAGCAGCTTACGACAGGGGTTTTCCTACGAGCAGTACTTC. This encodes CASSLRQGFSYEQYF. The variable domain in full, with residues beyond the CDR3 obtained from the reference TRBV5-1 and TRBJ2-7 genes, is KAGVTQTPRYLIKTRGQQVTLSCSPISGHRSVSWYQQTPGQGLQFLFEYFSETQRNKGNFPGRFSGRQFSNSRSEMNVSTLELGDSALYLCASSLRQGFSYEQYFGPGTRLTVT.